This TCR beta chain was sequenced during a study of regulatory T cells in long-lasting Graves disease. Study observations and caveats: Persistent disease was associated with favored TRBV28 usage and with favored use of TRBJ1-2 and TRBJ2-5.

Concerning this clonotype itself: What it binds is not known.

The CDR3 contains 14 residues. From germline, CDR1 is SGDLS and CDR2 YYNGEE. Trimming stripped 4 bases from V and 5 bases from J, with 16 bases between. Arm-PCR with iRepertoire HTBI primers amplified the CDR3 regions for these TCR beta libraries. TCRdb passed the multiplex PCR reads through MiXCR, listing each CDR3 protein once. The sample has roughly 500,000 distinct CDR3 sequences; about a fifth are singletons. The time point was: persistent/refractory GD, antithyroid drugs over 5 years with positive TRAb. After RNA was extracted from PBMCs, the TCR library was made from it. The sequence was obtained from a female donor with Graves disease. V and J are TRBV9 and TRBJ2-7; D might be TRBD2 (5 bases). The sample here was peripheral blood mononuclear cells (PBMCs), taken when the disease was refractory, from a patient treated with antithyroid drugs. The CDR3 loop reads CASSPRLAFDEQYF. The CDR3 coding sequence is TGTGCCAGCAGCCCCCGGCTAGCTTTCGACGAGCAGTACTTC. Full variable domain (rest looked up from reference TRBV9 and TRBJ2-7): DSGVTQTPKHLITATGQRVTLRCSPRSGDLSVYWYQQSLDQGLQFLIQYYNGEERAKGNILERFSAQQFPDLHSELNLSSLELGDSALYFCASSPRLAFDEQYFGPGTRLTVT.